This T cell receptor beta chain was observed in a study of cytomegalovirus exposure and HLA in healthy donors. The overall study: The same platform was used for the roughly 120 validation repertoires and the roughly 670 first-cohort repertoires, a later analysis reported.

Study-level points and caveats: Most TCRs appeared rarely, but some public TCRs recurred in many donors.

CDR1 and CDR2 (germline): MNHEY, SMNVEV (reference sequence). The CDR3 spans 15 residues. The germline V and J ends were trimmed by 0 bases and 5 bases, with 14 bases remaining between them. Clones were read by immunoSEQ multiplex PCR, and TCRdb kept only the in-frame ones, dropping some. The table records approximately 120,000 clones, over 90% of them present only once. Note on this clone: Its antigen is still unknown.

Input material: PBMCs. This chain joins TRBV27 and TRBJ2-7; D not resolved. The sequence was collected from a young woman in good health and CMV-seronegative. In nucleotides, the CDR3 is TGTGCCAGCAGTTTATCCCTAGGTCTCCGCCACGAGCAGTACTTC. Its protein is CASSLSLGLRHEQYF.